This T cell receptor beta chain was found in a study of B cell selection in AIRE deficiency. In the original processing: Conventional T cell pools: 90,000 to 120,000 distinct patient, approximately 130,000 donor TCRbeta sequences. Profiling relied on immunoSEQ multiplex PCR, and the TCRdb table lists in-frame clones only, not all of them. That table gives V, J and clone size, and the DNA gave D and trimming. Of under 30,000 clones listed, approximately 96% were seen once; the top ten hold approximately 0.22%. Germline CDR1 reads MNHNS; CDR2 reads SASEGT. The CDR3 extends over 15 amino acids. V dropped 0 bases and J dropped 3 bases, with 6 bases sitting between them. Findings and limits, study-wide: Shared Treg sequences were biased toward short CDR3s with few non-templated nucleotide insertions. About 30.6% of healthy-shared Treg sequences were found among patient Tconv cells.

As concerns this clone: What it binds is unknown.

CD4+CD127+ cells were sorted as the conventional CD4 T cells. This rearrangement joins TRBV6-1 to TRBJ1-6; D call uncertain. The sequenced sample consisted of conventional CD4+ T cells sorted from PBMCs. The TCR originated in a human donor with AIRE deficiency. For the CDR3, the DNA is TGTGCCAGCAGTGAAGCGTCGGTCTATAATTCACCCCTCCACTTT. Translation gives CASSEASVYNSPLHF.